What follows are 5 T cell receptor beta chains derived from one specimen sequenced in a study of quantifying T cell responses using KT2 cells. About the study: TCR alpha and beta constant-region primers primed reverse transcription of RNA.

An oligo carrying a UMI was ligated to the cDNA 3' end. First-round PCR used about 4 cycles and beta primers RC1.1 and RC1.2 covering TRBC1 and TRBC2. TCRdb analysed the UMI-ligation and nested PCR reads with MiXCR anew, one entry per CDR3 protein. The sample lists approximately 46,000 distinct CDR3 sequences, around a tenth occurring once. The specimen was PBMCs spiked with cells of the T cell clone KT2. The receptors here all came from a human donor.

Here the CDR3 reads CASSFSGSTDTQYF. CDR3 DNA: TGTGCCAGCAGCTTTAGCGGTTCCACAGATACGCAGTATTTT. V is TRBV6-2 or TRBV6-3 and J is TRBJ2-3; D may be TRBD2 (6 bases). V dropped 6 bases and J dropped 2 bases, with 12 bases sitting between them. The CDR3 runs 14 residues. CDR1 and CDR2 from the germline V gene are MNHEY and SVGEGT.

This clonotype occurred many times. V and J are TRBV18 and TRBJ2-1, with a tentative D call TRBD2 (5 bases). V lost 6 bases, J lost 1 base, and 13 bases lay in between. Germline CDR1 is KGHSH and CDR2 is LQKENI. This CDR3 region has 15 residues. Written as DNA, the CDR3 is TGTGCCAGCTCCTCTCGCGGGCGGTCCTACAATGAGCAGTTCTTC. Translation: CASSSRGRSYNEQFF.

The chain couples TRBV2 to TRBJ2-1; D possibly uses TRBD1 or TRBD2 (5 bases each). The CDR3 extends over 13 amino acids. V gave up 8 bases and J gave up 3 bases, with 11 bases separating them. Looked up from germline, CDR1 is SNHLY and CDR2 is FYNNEI. CDR3 DNA sequence: TGTGCCAGCTGGGACGGCAGCTACAATGAGCAGTTCTTC. Translating it yields CASWDGSYNEQFF.

The chain links TRBV20-1 to TRBJ1-5, with 7 bases identical to TRBD1. Germline CDR1 is DFQATT and CDR2 is SNEGSKA (reference sequence). The CDR3 sequence is 15 residues long. Losses at the gene ends were 6 bases for V and 0 bases for J; bases not matched to a gene: 8. The CDR3 region is CSALDAGGSNQPQHF. CDR3 nucleotides: TGCAGTGCGCTGGACGCAGGGGGTAGCAATCAGCCCCAGCATTTT.

This clonotype was seen more than once but under ten times. The chain links TRBV27 to TRBJ2-7; D might be TRBD1 or TRBD2, each matching 5 bases. V lost 0 bases, J lost 5 bases, and 14 bases lay in between. Germline CDR1 reads MNHEY; CDR2 reads SMNVEV (reference sequence). The CDR3 totals 15 residues. The CDR3 here is CASSLSGTISDEQYF. CDR3 bases: TGTGCCAGCAGTTTATCCGGGACGATAAGTGACGAGCAGTACTTC.